This T cell receptor (beta chain) was identified during a study of regulatory T cells in long-lasting Graves disease. The TCR beta library used iRepertoire HTBI primers with Arm-PCR amplification of CDR3. MiXCR, applied by TCRdb to the multiplex PCR reads, yields one record per CDR3 protein. The profile shows roughly 610,000 distinct CDR3 sequences, 15% to 20% of them singletons. The time point denotes: newly diagnosed GD, antithyroid drugs for less than 3 months. TCR sequences were obtained from RNA taken from PBMCs. Germline V CDR1 and CDR2: SNHLY, FYNNEI. This CDR3 region has 14 residues. Germline trimming cut 6 bases from V and 1 base from J; bases unmatched to any gene: 1. The sample was also linked to a second study, of T cells in Graves' hyperthyroidism and ophthalmopathy.

The rearrangement links TRBV2 to TRBJ2-5, with TRBD2 identical over 11 bases. Sequenced material: peripheral blood mononuclear cells (PBMCs), taken at new diagnosis, from a patient treated with antithyroid drugs. The sequence was obtained from a man aged 18-30 years with Graves disease. The CDR3, as DNA: TGTGCCAGCAGGGGACTAGCGGTCCAAGAGACCCAGTACTTC. This sequence encodes CASRGLAVQETQYF. Together with reference TRBV2 and TRBJ2-5, the CDR3 gives the full variable domain: EPEVTQTPSHQVTQMGQEVILRCVPISNHLYFYWYRQILGQKVEFLVSFYNNEISEKSEIFDDQFSVERPDGSNFTLKIRSTKLEDSAMYFCASRGLAVQETQYFGPGTRLLVL.